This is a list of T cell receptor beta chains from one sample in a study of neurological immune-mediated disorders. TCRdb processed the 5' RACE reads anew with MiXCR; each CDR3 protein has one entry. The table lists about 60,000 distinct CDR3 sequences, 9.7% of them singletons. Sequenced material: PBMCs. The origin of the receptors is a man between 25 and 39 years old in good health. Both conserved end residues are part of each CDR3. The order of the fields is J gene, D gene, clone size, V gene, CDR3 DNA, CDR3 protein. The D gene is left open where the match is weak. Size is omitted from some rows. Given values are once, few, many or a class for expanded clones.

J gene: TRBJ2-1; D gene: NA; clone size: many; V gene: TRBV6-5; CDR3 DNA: TGTGCCAGCAGTTACTCGAGAGGCCAGAGCTCCTACAATGAGCAGTTCTTC; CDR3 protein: CASSYSRGQSSYNEQFF
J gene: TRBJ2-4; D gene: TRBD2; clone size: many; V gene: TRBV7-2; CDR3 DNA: TGTGCCAGCAGCTTCACTAGCGGGGGTCAGTACTTC; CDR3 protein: CASSFTSGGQYF
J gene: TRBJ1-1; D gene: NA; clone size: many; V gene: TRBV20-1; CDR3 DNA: TGCAGTGTGAGGGAAAACACTGAAGCTTTCTTT; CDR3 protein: CSVRENTEAFF
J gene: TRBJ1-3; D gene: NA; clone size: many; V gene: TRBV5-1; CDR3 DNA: TGCGCCAGCAGCTTAGGGGACGGAAACACCATATATTTT; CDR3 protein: CASSLGDGNTIYF
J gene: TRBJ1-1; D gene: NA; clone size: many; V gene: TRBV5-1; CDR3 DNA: TGCGCCAGCAGCTTAGAGGGGGGCAAAGCTTTCTTT; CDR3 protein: CASSLEGGKAFF
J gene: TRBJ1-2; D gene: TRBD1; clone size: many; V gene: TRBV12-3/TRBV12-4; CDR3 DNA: TGTGCCAGCAGTTCGACAGGGGATAATGGCTACACCTTC; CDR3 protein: CASSSTGDNGYTF
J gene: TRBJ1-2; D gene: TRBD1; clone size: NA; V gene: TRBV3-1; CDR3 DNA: TGTGCCAGCAGCCCTCCTCCGGGACAGGGGGCGCCGGGCTACACCTTC; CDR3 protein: CASSPPPGQGAPGYTF
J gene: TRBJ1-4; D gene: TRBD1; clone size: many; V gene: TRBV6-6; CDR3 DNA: TGTGCCAGCAGCCGCAGGGGGAATGAAAAACTGTTTTTT; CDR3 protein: CASSRRGNEKLFF
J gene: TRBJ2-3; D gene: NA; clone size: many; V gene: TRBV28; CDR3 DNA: TGTGCCAGCAGTTTCAAGGCATTAAGCACAGATACGCAGTATTTT; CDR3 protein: CASSFKALSTDTQYF
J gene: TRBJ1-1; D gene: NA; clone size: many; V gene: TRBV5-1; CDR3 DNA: TGCGCCAGCAGCTTGGAAGGAGGAAACACTGAAGCTTTCTTT; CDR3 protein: CASSLEGGNTEAFF
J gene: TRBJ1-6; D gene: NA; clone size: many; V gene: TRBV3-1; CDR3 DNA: TGTGCCAGCAATGTGGGGTCCCTTTCACCCCTCCACTTT; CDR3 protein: CASNVGSLSPLHF
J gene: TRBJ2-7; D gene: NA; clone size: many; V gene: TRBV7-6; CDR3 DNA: TGTGCCAGCAGCACCGTTGGCGGGGCAATGAGTGAGCAGTACTTC; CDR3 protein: CASSTVGGAMSEQYF
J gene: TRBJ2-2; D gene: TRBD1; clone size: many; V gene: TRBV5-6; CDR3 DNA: TGTGCCAGCAGCTTGTACAGGGGTCCCGGGGAGCTGTTTTTT; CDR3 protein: CASSLYRGPGELFF
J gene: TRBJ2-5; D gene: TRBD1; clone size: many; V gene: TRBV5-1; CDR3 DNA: TGCGCCAGCAGCTTGGCACCGGGACAGCCACAAGAGACCCAGTACTTC; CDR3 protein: CASSLAPGQPQETQYF
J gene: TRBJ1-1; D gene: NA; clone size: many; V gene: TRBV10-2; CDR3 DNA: TGCGCCAGCAAGTTAAATAGAAACATGAACACTGAAGCTTTCTTT; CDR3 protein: CASKLNRNMNTEAFF
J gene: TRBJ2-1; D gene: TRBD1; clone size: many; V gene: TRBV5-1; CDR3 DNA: TGCGCCAGCAGGTCGGGACAGGGTATTAGGAATGAGCAGTTCTTC; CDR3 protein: CASRSGQGIRNEQFF
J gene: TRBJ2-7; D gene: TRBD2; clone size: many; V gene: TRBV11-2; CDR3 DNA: TGTGCCAGCAGCCCCCGGCTAGCGGGACACGAGCAGTACTTC; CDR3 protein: CASSPRLAGHEQYF
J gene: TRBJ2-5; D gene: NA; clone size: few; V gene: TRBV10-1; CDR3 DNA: TGCGCCAGCAGTGAGGGGAGGCAAGAGACCCAGTACTTC; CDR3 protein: CASSEGRQETQYF
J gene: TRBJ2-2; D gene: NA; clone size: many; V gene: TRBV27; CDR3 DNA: TGTGCCAGCAGTCCATCAGGGGGGGGAACCGGGGAGCTGTTTTTT; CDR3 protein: CASSPSGGGTGELFF
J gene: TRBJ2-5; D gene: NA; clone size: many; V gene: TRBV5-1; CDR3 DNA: TGCGCCAGCAGCTTGGTCACCGGGGGAGAGACCCAGTACTTC; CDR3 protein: CASSLVTGGETQYF
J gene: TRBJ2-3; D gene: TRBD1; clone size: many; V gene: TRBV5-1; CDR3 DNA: TGCGCCAGCAGCCCGGGACAGAACACAGATACGCAGTATTTT; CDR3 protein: CASSPGQNTDTQYF
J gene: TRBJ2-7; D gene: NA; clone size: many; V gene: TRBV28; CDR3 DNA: TGTGCCAGCAGTTTAGTCCGGGGGACCGAGCAGTACTTC; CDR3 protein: CASSLVRGTEQYF
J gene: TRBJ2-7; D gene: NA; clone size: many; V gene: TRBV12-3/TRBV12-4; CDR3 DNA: TGTGCCAGCAGTTTGTCGACTCCTTACGAGCAGTACTTC; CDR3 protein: CASSLSTPYEQYF
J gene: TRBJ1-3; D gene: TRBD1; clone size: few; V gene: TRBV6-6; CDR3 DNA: TGTGCCAGCAGTACCGACAGGGGAGAGGATCGAAACACCATATATTTT; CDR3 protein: CASSTDRGEDRNTIYF
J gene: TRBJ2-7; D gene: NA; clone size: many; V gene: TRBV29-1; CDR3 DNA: TGCAGCGCCTTGACAGGTGGTCTCTACGAGCAGTACTTC; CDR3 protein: CSALTGGLYEQYF
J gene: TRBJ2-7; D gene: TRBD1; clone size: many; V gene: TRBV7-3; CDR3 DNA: TGTGCCAGCAGCCCCACTGGGGACAGGGGTTACGAGCAGTACTTC; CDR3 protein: CASSPTGDRGYEQYF
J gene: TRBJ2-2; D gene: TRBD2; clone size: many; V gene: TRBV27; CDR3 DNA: TGTGCCAGCAGTCCTCCGGGACTAGCTCCCGGGGAGCTGTTTTTT; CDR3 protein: CASSPPGLAPGELFF
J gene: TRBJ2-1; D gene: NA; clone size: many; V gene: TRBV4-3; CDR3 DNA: TGCGCCAGCAGCCAGTCTCGGGAAATTTGGTCCTACAATGAGCAGTTCTTC; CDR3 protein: CASSQSREIWSYNEQFF
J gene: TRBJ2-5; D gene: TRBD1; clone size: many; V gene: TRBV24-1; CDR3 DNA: TGTGCCACCAGTGCCGGGACAGGGGACCTAGAGACCCAGTACTTC; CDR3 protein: CATSAGTGDLETQYF
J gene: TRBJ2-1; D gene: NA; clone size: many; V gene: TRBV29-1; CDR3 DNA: TGCAGCGTTGAAGTCACGGGCAGCTCCTACAATGAGCAGTTCTTC; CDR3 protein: CSVEVTGSSYNEQFF
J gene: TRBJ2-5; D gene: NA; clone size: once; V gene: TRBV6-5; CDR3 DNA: TGTGCCAGCAGTTACCCGGGGGAAGGGAGAGGGACCCAGTACTTC; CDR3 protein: CASSYPGEGRGTQYF
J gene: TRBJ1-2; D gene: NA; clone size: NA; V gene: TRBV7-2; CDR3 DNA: TGTGCCAGCAGACGGGACAAAACGTATGGCTACACCTTC; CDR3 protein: CASRRDKTYGYTF
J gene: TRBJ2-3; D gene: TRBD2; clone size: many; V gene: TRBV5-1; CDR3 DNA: TGCGCCAGCAGCCCGGGCGGGAGCTTGAGAGATACGCAGTATTTT; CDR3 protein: CASSPGGSLRDTQYF
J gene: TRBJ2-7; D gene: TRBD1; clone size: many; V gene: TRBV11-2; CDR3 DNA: TGTGCCAGCAGCCCTACAGGGGTACTCGCCTACGAGCAGTACTTC; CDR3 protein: CASSPTGVLAYEQYF
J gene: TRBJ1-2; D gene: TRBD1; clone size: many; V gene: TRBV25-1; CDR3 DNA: TGTGCCAGCAGTGAGAGGACAGGGGTGGGTGGCTACACCTTC; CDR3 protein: CASSERTGVGGYTF
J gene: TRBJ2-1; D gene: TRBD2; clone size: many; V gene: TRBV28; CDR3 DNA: TGTGCCAGGGGACTAGCAGAAGGAAGTGAGCAGTTCTTC; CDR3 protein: CARGLAEGSEQFF
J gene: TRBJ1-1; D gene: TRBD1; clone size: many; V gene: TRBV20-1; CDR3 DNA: TGCAGTGCTAGCTCGACAGGGAAGAGTTTCTTT; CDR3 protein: CSASSTGKSFF
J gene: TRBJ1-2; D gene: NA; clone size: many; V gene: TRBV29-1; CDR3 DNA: TGCAGCGTTGAACCCTCCCAGGGAGTTTCCTATGGCTACACCTTC; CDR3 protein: CSVEPSQGVSYGYTF
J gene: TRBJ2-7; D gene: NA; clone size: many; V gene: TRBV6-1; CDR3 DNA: TGTGCCAGCAGTGATCAGGGAGGCTTGCTCCACGAGCAGTACTTC; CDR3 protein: CASSDQGGLLHEQYF
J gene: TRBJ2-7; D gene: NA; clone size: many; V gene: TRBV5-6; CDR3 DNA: TGTGCCAGCAGCTTGGGGCAGGGAAACTACGAGCAGTACTTC; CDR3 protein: CASSLGQGNYEQYF
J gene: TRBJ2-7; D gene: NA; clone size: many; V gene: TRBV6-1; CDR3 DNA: TGTGCCAGCAGTGCAAGCCACGGATACTACGAGCAGTACTTC; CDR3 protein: CASSASHGYYEQYF
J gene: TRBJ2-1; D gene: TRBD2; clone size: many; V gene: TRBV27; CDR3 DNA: TGTGCCAGCAGTACCCTAGCGGGAGCTAAGTTCTTC; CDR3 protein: CASSTLAGAKFF
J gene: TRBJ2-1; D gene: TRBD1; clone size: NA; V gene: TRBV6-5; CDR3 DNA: TGTGCCAGCAGTTACTTGGGACAGGGGGCGGTCGATGAGCAGTTCTTC; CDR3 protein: CASSYLGQGAVDEQFF
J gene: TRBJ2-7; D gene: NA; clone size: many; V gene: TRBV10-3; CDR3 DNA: TGTGCCATCAGTGGGGACAGGGGCGCGGCTAGCGGGGTGACTCCCTACGAGCAGTACTTC; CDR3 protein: CAISGDRGAASGVTPYEQYF
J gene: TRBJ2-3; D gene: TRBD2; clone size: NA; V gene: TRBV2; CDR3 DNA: TGTGCCGGCCAAGGGACTAGCGGGGTCACAGATACGCAGTATTTT; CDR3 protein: CAGQGTSGVTDTQYF
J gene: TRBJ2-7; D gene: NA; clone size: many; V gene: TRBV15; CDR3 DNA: TGTGCCACCGGGGCGGCAGGGAGGTACGAGCAGTACTTC; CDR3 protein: CATGAAGRYEQYF
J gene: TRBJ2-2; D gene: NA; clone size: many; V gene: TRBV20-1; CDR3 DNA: TGCAGTGCTCCAAAGGTTACCGGGGAGCTGTTTTTT; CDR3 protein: CSAPKVTGELFF
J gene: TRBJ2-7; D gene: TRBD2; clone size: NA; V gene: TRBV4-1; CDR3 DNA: TGCGCCAGCAGCACCCGGACTAGCCTCTCCTACGAGCAGTACTTC; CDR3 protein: CASSTRTSLSYEQYF
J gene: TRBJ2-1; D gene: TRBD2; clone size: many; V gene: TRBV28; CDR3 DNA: TGTGCCAGCAGTTTTTTCGGACGGGAGGGCCTCAATGAGCAGTTCTTC; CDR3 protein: CASSFFGREGLNEQFF
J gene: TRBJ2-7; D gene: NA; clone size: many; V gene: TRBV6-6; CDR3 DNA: TGTGCCAGCAGTTACTCGAATGTCAGGGTAGGGGAGCAGTACTTC; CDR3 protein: CASSYSNVRVGEQYF
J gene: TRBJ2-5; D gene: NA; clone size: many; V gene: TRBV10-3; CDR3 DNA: TGTGCCATCAGTGAGTTAGGCCAAGAGACCCAGTACTTC; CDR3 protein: CAISELGQETQYF
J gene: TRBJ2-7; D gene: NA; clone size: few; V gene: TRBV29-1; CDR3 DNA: TGCAGCGTTGTTGGGCAGGCGACCTACGAGCAGTACTTC; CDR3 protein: CSVVGQATYEQYF
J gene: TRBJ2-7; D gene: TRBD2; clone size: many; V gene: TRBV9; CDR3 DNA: TGTGCCAGCAGCAGAGACATAGCGGGATTCTACGAGCAGTACTTC; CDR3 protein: CASSRDIAGFYEQYF
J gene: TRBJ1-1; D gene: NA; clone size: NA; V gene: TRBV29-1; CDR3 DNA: TGCATCGCTAAAAAAATGGACACTGAAGCTTTCTTT; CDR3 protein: CIAKKMDTEAFF
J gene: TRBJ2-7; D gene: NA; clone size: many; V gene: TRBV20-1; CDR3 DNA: TGCAGTGCCACTAATGTACCCATCGAGCAGTACTTC; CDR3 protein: CSATNVPIEQYF
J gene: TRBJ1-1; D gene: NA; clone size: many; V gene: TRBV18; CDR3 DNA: TGTGCCAGCTCACCAATGGGGGGTAGGGAGAACACTGAAGCTTTCTTT; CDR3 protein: CASSPMGGRENTEAFF
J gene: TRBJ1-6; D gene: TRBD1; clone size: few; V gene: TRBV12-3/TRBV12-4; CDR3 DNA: TGTGCCAGCAGCTTGGGACAGGGAAATTCACCCCTCCACTTT; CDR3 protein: CASSLGQGNSPLHF